This TCR beta chain comes out of a study of OX40 agonist ivuxolimab in advanced cancers. Turning to the study itself: A mean age of around 63 years, range roughly 20 to 79, was recorded, and approximately 80% were male.

A word on this clone: Antigen unknown.

The data were produced by immunoSEQ multiplex PCR, yet TCRdb's version contains in-frame clones alone and is incomplete. The table records 65,000 to 95,000 clones, roughly 87% of them present only once. The CDR3 sequence is 15 residues long. The J segment lost 9 bases and the V segment lost 3 bases, leaving 8 bases of the junction unmatched. CDR1 and CDR2 (germline): MGHDK, SYGVNS. General observations from the study: Averaged across samples, CD8+ T cells carried more expanded clones than CD4+ did. The study observed clonal expansion of CD4+ and CD8+ blood T cells by week 6 at 0.1 to 3.0 mg/kg.

The receptor was derived from an adult with an advanced solid tumor such as melanoma, head and neck, liver or kidney cancer. V gene TRBV25-1 combines with J gene TRBJ2-1; the match to TRBD2 covers 10 bases. The sample consisted of CD4+ or CD8+ T cells sorted from blood, taken in a trial of the OX40 agonist ivuxolimab. CDR3 amino acids: CASSDPSLAGVEQFF. CDR3 sequence (DNA): TGTGCCAGCAGTGACCCGAGCCTAGCGGGGGTTGAGCAGTTCTTC.